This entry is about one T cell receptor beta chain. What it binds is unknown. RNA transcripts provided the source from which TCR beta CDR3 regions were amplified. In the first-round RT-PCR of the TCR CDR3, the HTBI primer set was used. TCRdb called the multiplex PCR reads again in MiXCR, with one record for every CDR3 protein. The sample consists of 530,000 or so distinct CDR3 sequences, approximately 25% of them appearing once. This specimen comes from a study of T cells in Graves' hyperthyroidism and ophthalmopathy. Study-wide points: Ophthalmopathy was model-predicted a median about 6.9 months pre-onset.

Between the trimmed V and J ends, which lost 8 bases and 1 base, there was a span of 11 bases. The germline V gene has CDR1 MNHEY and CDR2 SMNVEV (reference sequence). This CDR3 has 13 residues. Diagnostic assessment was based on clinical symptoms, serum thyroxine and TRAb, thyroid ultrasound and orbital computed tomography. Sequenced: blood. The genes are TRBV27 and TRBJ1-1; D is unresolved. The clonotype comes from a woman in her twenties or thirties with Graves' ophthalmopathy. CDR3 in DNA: TGTGCCAGCGCCCAAACTTGGAACACTGAAGCTTTCTTT. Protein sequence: CASAQTWNTEAFF.